The 29 T cell receptor beta chains below come from one sample, sequenced in a study of blood T cells in healthy people across ages (dated by TCRdb to 2014 to 2015). The protocol used for the library was 5' RACE. This sample was sequenced with an Illumina HiSeq 2500. A second about 7 to 12 cycle PCR used a sample-barcoded 5' primer and a J-beta primer mix. TCRdb reprocessing: public reads trimmed at Q25 with fastp, clones called with MiXCR, in-frame beta chains kept. A single entry per CDR3 protein holds the most common genes and DNA from its merged rows. The sample table contains hundreds of thousands of distinct CDR3 sequences; only one count was recorded for roughly 21% of them. Roughly 3.6% of the sample belongs to the ten largest clones. The sample consisted of blood. The receptors come from a man aged 65 to 79 in good health.

Only a few counts were recorded for this clonotype. J is TRBJ1-4 and V is TRBV4-2; the D is unclear. Trimming removed 4 bases at V and 4 bases at J, with 19 bases between. The germline V gene has CDR1 LGHNA and CDR2 YNFKEQ. The CDR3 runs 17 residues. The CDR3 spells CASSPEGLRKNNEKLFF. Written as DNA, the CDR3 is TGTGCCAGCAGCCCAGAAGGCCTTCGGAAAAATAATGAAAAACTGTTTTTT.

This clonotype was counted a single time. This may be a read error: a much more frequent sequence differs by one nucleotide. V gene TRBV4-1 combines with J gene TRBJ2-5; D is tentatively TRBD1 or TRBD2 (5 bases each). The CDR3 consists of 15 residues. Germline assignment: CDR1 MGHRA and CDR2 YSYEKL. CDR3 region: CASNQDGTNQETQYF. In DNA form, the CDR3 reads TGCGCCAGCAACCAAGATGGGACCAACCAAGAGACCCAGTACTTC.

The CDR3 DNA reads TGCAGTGCTCCAAAGCTTCCGGGACTAGTCTACGAGCAGTACTTC. Translated, it gives CSAPKLPGLVYEQYF. The chain employs TRBV20-1 and TRBJ2-7, with 8 positions matching TRBD2. The CDR3 consists of 15 residues. CDR1 DFQATT and CDR2 SNEGSKA come from the germline V gene (reference sequence). The V and J ends lost 5 bases and 3 bases, in that order; junction bases with no gene match: 12.

This clonotype was counted between two and nine times. The gene calls are TRBV2 and TRBJ1-5; 8 positions match TRBD1. This CDR3 is built from 15 residues. V lost 6 bases and J lost 2; bases outside the gene matches: 6. Germline CDR1 is SNHLY and CDR2 is FYNNEI. The CDR3 loop reads CASRRTGSGNQPQHF. CDR3 DNA: TGTGCCAGCAGGCGGACAGGGTCCGGCAATCAGCCCCAGCATTTT. Full variable domain (outside the CDR3, taken from reference TRBV2 and TRBJ1-5): EPEVTQTPSHQVTQMGQEVILRCVPISNHLYFYWYRQILGQKVEFLVSFYNNEISEKSEIFDDQFSVERPDGSNFTLKIRSTKLEDSAMYFCASRRTGSGNQPQHFGDGTRLSIL.

J is TRBJ2-2 and V is TRBV24-1; TRBD1 agrees at 9 bases. With 0 bases clipped from V and 5 bases from J, the junction kept 6 bases outside the gene matches. Germline V lookup: CDR1 KGHDR, CDR2 SFDVKD. This CDR3 has 17 amino acids. DNA of the CDR3: TGTGCCACCAGTGATTTGAAGGGACAGGGCGGGACCGGGGAGCTGTTTTTT. Translation: CATSDLKGQGGTGELFF.

This clonotype was seen a handful of times. This chain joins TRBV29-1 and TRBJ1-4, with 9 bases that match TRBD1. The CDR3 sequence is 14 residues long. Germline trimming cut 6 bases from V and 7 bases from J; bases unmatched to any gene: 9. Germline lookup yields CDR1 SQVTM and CDR2 ANQGSEA. CDR3 DNA sequence: TGCAGCGTCAATTACAGGGGGCGCATTGAAAAACTGTTTTTT. Translation: CSVNYRGRIEKLFF.

This rearrangement joins TRBV19 to TRBJ2-5; the D gene is possibly TRBD2 (5 bases). V lost 4 bases to trimming and J lost 4 bases, with 13 bases between them. This CDR3 spans 14 amino acids. CDR1 and CDR2 from the germline V gene are LNHDA and SQIVND (reference sequence). The CDR3 coding sequence is TGTGCCAGTAGTACCTCAGGACTTGGAGAGACCCAGTACTTC. This translates into CASSTSGLGETQYF.

The chain carries TRBV6-6 and TRBJ1-2; D is perhaps TRBD1 (5 bases). The CDR3 length is 14 residues. The V and J ends lost 5 bases and 5 bases respectively, with 15 bases between them. CDR1 MNHNY and CDR2 SVGAGI come from the germline V gene (reference sequence). The CDR3 loop reads CASSPRGRTYGYTF. The CDR3 nucleotides read TGTGCCAGCAGTCCCCGGGGCCGAACATATGGCTACACCTTC.

There are a few counts of this clonotype. The chain has TRBV7-6 and TRBJ2-1, with 14 bases identical to TRBD2. CDR3 length: 22 residues. V was clipped by 3 bases and J by 0 bases; unmatched bases: 16. Germline V gene data show CDR1 as SGHVS and CDR2 as FNYEAQ. The CDR3 sequence is CASSLLQRRTSGRPSSYNEQFF. In DNA, the CDR3 is TGTGCCAGCAGCTTGCTACAGCGAAGGACTAGCGGGAGGCCTAGCTCCTACAATGAGCAGTTCTTC.

This clonotype showed up just a few times. This sequence joins TRBV3-1 and TRBJ2-7, with D perhaps matching TRBD1 (5 bases). CDR3 length equals 14 residues. Germline CDR1 and CDR2: LGHDT and YNNKEL (reference sequence). With 1 base removed from V and 3 bases from J, the gap between germline ends came to 10 bases. CDR3 DNA sequence: TGTGCCAGCAGCCAAGCCCGAGACAGCTACGAGCAGTACTTC. Translation: CASSQARDSYEQYF.

In this sample, this clonotype turned up a few times. V is TRBV27 and J is TRBJ2-5; D is ambiguous. The DNA end favors TRBJ2-1, so the J call may be wrong. CDR1 is MNHEY, CDR2 SMNVEV, per germline (reference sequence). This CDR3 comprises 14 residues. CDR3 region: CASIPSLGYNEQFF. CDR3 in DNA: TGTGCCAGCATTCCATCCCTCGGCTACAATGAGCAGTTCTTC.

DNA of the CDR3: TGTGCCAGCAGTTACTCGAACAGGGCGTCATCCTACGAGCAGTACTTC. Translation: CASSYSNRASSYEQYF. J is TRBJ2-5 and V is TRBV6-2 or TRBV6-3, with D possibly TRBD1 on 6 matching bases. The better agreement between TRBJ2-7 and the DNA end casts doubt on the J call. Germline CDR1 reads MNHEY; CDR2 reads SVGEGT. The CDR3 is made up of 16 amino acids.

This clonotype was found a few times. The rearrangement joins TRBV6-1 to TRBJ2-5; 11 positions agree with TRBD1. The germline V gene encodes CDR1 MNHNS and CDR2 SASEGT. This CDR3 is built from 16 residues. The ends lost 10 bases at V and 5 bases at J; junction bases unmatched: 15. CDR3 sequence: CATMLGDRGYGETQYF. The DNA for the CDR3 is TGTGCCACCATGCTGGGGGACAGGGGGTATGGGGAGACCCAGTACTTC.

This clonotype came up a few times. Its ends do not fully match the called genes, so a read error is possible. The chain has TRBV5-1 and TRBJ2-7; D gene ambiguous. The CDR3 extends over 13 amino acids. In germline, CDR1 is SGHRS, CDR2 YFSETQ. The CDR3 bases are TGCGCCAGCAACTTGGTTGTAACGGGCGAGCAGTACTTC. It translates to CASNLVVTGEQYF. The variable domain in full, completed from reference TRBV5-1 and TRBJ2-7, reads KAGVTQTPRYLIKTRGQQVTLSCSPISGHRSVSWYQQTPGQGLQFLFEYFSETQRNKGNFPGRFSGRQFSNSRSEMNVSTLELGDSALYLCASNLVVTGEQYFGPGTRLTVT.

This clonotype came up a few times. V and J are TRBV5-1 and TRBJ1-2; tentative D call: TRBD1 (5 bases). The CDR3 extends over 14 amino acids. V gave up 4 bases and J gave up 3 bases, with 13 bases separating them. The germline gives CDR1 SGHRS, CDR2 YFSETQ. CDR3 in DNA: TGCGCCAGCAGCCAGGACACCTCCGACTATGGCTACACCTTC. It codes for CASSQDTSDYGYTF.

The chain couples TRBV20-1 to TRBJ2-3; D is unresolved. From germline, CDR1 is DFQATT and CDR2 SNEGSKA (reference sequence). This CDR3 is 13 amino acids long. The V end was cut by 3 bases, the J end by 2 bases, with 9 bases between. CDR3 bases: TGCAGTGCTAGCCATCGCAACACAGATACGCAGTATTTT. It is translated as CSASHRNTDTQYF.

This chain links TRBV5-1 with TRBJ2-3, with 16 bases that match TRBD2. V trimming: 2 bases; J trimming: 4 bases; junction bases outside the gene matches: 4. In germline, CDR1 is SGHRS, CDR2 YFSETQ. The CDR3 length is 17 residues. CDR3 nucleotide sequence: TGCGCCAGCAGCTTTTACGGGACTAGCGGGAGGGCAGATACGCAGTATTTT. This encodes CASSFYGTSGRADTQYF.

This clonotype came up a few times. The chain links TRBV6-6 to TRBJ2-4, with 10 bases identical to TRBD1. This CDR3 is 14 amino acids long. Germline CDR1 and CDR2: MNHNY and SVGAGI (reference sequence). V shed 6 bases, J shed 8 bases, and the junction held 7 bases outside the gene matches. This CDR3 reads CASSAGQGPYIQYF. The CDR3 nucleotides read TGTGCCAGCAGCGCGGGACAGGGGCCGTACATTCAGTACTTC.

Only a few counts were recorded for this clonotype. The V and J genes are TRBV5-1 and TRBJ2-3; TRBD1 agrees at 12 bases. CDR1 SGHRS and CDR2 YFSETQ come from the germline V gene. Trimming at V came to 0 bases and at J to 3 bases, leaving 5 bases not matched to a gene. The CDR3 has 17 residues. The DNA for the CDR3 is TGCGCCAGCAGCTTGGAAGGGACAGGGGGCCGGACAGATACGCAGTATTTT. Amino acid sequence: CASSLEGTGGRTDTQYF.

This clonotype has ten or more counts. The chain uses TRBV3-1 and TRBJ2-4, with 7 bases that match TRBD1. Germline V gives CDR1 LGHDT, CDR2 YNNKEL (reference sequence). The CDR3 spans 14 residues. J lost 7 bases, V lost 1 base, and 4 bases had no gene match. CDR3 sequence: CASSQGTGANIQYF. For the CDR3, the DNA is TGTGCCAGCAGCCAAGGGACAGGAGCTAACATTCAGTACTTC. Filled out from reference TRBV3-1 and TRBJ2-4, the complete variable domain reads DTAVSQTPKYLVTQMGNDKSIKCEQNLGHDTMYWYKQDSKKFLKIMFSYNNKELIINETVPNRFSPKSPDKAHLNLHINSLELGDSAVYFCASSQGTGANIQYFGAGTRLSVL.

This clonotype was recorded many times. The V call is TRBV6-1, the J call TRBJ2-1, with D unclear. Germline V gene data show CDR1 as MNHNS and CDR2 as SASEGT. Trimming took 6 bases from V and 0 from J, leaving 15 bases between them. The CDR3 has 16 residues. CDR3 sequence (DNA): TGTGCCAGCAGCCCCGGGTGGCGCCTCTCCTACAATGAGCAGTTCTTC. This gives the protein CASSPGWRLSYNEQFF.

V usage is TRBV2 and J usage is TRBJ1-5; D remains unclear. Trimming shortened V by 6 bases and J by 7 bases, and 19 bases separated the two germline ends. The CDR3 extends over 15 amino acids. The germline V gene has CDR1 SNHLY and CDR2 FYNNEI. The CDR3 is CASSPLAGEVQPQHF. The CDR3 DNA follows: TGTGCCAGCAGCCCCCTGGCAGGCGAAGTACAGCCCCAGCATTTT. Full variable domain (rest looked up from reference TRBV2 and TRBJ1-5): EPEVTQTPSHQVTQMGQEVILRCVPISNHLYFYWYRQILGQKVEFLVSFYNNEISEKSEIFDDQFSVERPDGSNFTLKIRSTKLEDSAMYFCASSPLAGEVQPQHFGDGTRLSIL.

J is TRBJ2-3 and V is TRBV10-2, with a weak D call TRBD2 (5 bases). The germline V gene has CDR1 WSHSY and CDR2 SAAADI. The CDR3 runs 15 residues. Trimming cost V 4 bases and J 0 bases, with 11 bases left between them. The DNA for the CDR3 is TGCGCCAGCAGTGTCACTAGAGCGAGCACAGATACGCAGTATTTT. It translates to CASSVTRASTDTQYF.

The chain employs TRBV27 and TRBJ2-1, with a weak D call TRBD1 (5 bases). Per germline, CDR1 MNHEY and CDR2 SMNVEV (reference sequence). V gave up 4 bases and J gave up 9 bases, with 10 bases separating them. The length of the CDR3 is 12 residues. The chain's CDR3 is CASSSLGVEQFF. CDR3 bases: TGTGCCAGCAGTTCGTTAGGGGTTGAGCAGTTCTTC.

The chain uses TRBV25-1 and TRBJ1-2; 10 positions agree with TRBD1. The CDR3 loop spans 15 amino acids. V lost 4 bases, J lost 4 bases, and 6 bases stayed unmatched. Looked up from germline, CDR1 is MGHDK and CDR2 is SYGVNS. CDR3 DNA: TGTGCCAGCAGTGGCAAGGGACAGGGGATCTATGGCTACACCTTC. It specifies CASSGKGQGIYGYTF.

Here the CDR3 reads CSARTSGSGRIHNEQFF. The DNA for the CDR3 is TGCAGTGCTAGGACTAGCGGGAGTGGAAGAATACACAATGAGCAGTTCTTC. The rearrangement uses TRBV20-1 and TRBJ2-1; 12 positions agree with TRBD2. The trim removed 3 bases at V and 5 bases at J, leaving 11 bases unmatched. CDR1 is DFQATT, CDR2 SNEGSKA, per germline (reference sequence). This CDR3 spans 17 amino acids.

V is TRBV19 and J is TRBJ2-1; D gene ambiguous. Germline V gives CDR1 LNHDA, CDR2 SQIVND (reference sequence). The CDR3 has 13 residues. V was pared by 3 bases and J by 9 bases, with 12 bases between. The CDR3 loop is CASSILEGIEQFF. The CDR3 nucleotides read TGTGCCAGTAGTATTCTTGAAGGAATTGAGCAGTTCTTC.

V and J are TRBV15 and TRBJ1-6; the D is unclear. Trimming stripped 0 bases from V and 6 bases from J, with 3 bases between. The length of the CDR3 is 13 residues. Germline loops: CDR1 LNHNV, CDR2 YYDKDF (reference sequence). CDR3 amino acids: CATSRDSNSPLHF. The CDR3 DNA follows: TGTGCCACCAGCAGAGACAGTAATTCACCCCTCCACTTT.

This clonotype appeared a few times. The DNA of the CDR3 is TGTGCCAGCAGCTTTGCAGGGGGTCACGAGCAGTACTTC. Protein sequence: CASSFAGGHEQYF. The chain carries TRBV5-6 and TRBJ2-7; 7 nucleotides align to TRBD1. The length of the CDR3 is 13 residues. With 2 bases clipped from V and 5 bases from J, the junction kept 4 bases outside the gene matches. Germline CDR1 and CDR2: SGHDT and YYEEEE. The variable domain in full, with the rest retrieved from reference TRBV5-6 and TRBJ2-7, is DAGVTQSPTHLIKTRGQQVTLRCSPKSGHDTVSWYQQALGQGPQFIFQYYEEEERQRGNFPDRFSGHQFPNYSSELNVNALLLGDSALYLCASSFAGGHEQYFGPGTRLTVT.